This T cell receptor beta chain came from a study of control samples from healthy donors and cancer patients. Sequenced by immunoSEQ multiplex PCR; TCRdb stores in-frame clones only, minus some. The sample holds around 250,000 clones, over 70% seen once. Germline loops: CDR1 SGHTA, CDR2 FQGTGA. This CDR3 region has 11 residues. Details on this clone: A junction end diverges from the germline sequence, so it may reflect a read error.

V is TRBV7-3 and J is TRBJ1-1, with D perhaps TRBD1 (6 bases). Sequencing input: PBMCs. The receptor was isolated from a woman aged 55-75 years with lung cancer. The CDR3 protein is CASSLTGNAFF. The CDR3 nucleotides read TGTGCCAGCAGTTTAACAGGGAACGCTTTCTTT.